The 21 T cell receptor beta chains given below trace back to one sample, sequenced in a study of blood T cell repertoires in COVID-19. Measured with immunoSEQ multiplex PCR; TCRdb has only the in-frame clones, and not every one. The sample includes about 250,000 clones, about 80% of them seen just once. The sequenced material came from peripheral blood. Receptors originate from an elderly man with acute or convalescent COVID-19.

The gene calls are TRBV3-1 (or the pseudogene TRBV3-2) and TRBJ2-1; no clear D. The CDR3 consists of 14 residues. Trimming left V 4 bases short and J 4 bases short, with 11 bases between. Germline V gene lookup returns CDR1 LGHDT and CDR2 YNNKEL (reference sequence). In DNA, the CDR3 is TGTGCCAGCAGCCCAAAGGCCGGGTACAATGAGCAGTTCTTC. Protein sequence: CASSPKAGYNEQFF.

A note on this clone: The sample holds other DNA sequences that translate to the same CDR3. J is TRBJ2-7 and V is TRBV21-1; no check of the table's D call, TRBD1, against the DNA was made. TRBV21-1 is tagged as a pseudogene. This CDR3 comprises 16 residues. CDR3 DNA sequence: TGTGCCAGCAGCAGCCCCGGACAGGGAAGTTCCTACGAGCAGTACTTC. Translating it yields CASSSPGQGSSYEQYF.

CDR3 in amino acids: CASSLGTGDPYGYTF. In DNA form, the CDR3 reads TGTGCCAGTAGTTTGGGGACAGGAGATCCCTATGGCTACACCTTC. The V gene is TRBV19, the J gene TRBJ1-2; 8 nucleotides match TRBD1. The junction had 9 bases not matched to a gene; V was cut back by 5 bases and J by 4 bases. There are 15 residues in the CDR3. CDR1 and CDR2 (germline): LNHDA, SQIVND (reference sequence).

This clone was seen a few times. The chain has TRBV21-1 and TRBJ2-5; the D call of TRBD2 is as the table states it, not checked on the DNA. TRBV21-1 is annotated as a pseudogene. The CDR3 totals 17 residues. CDR3 in amino acids: CASLRWPSVYSQETQYF. CDR3 DNA sequence: TGTGCCAGCCTAAGGTGGCCTAGCGTTTATTCCCAAGAGACCCAGTACTTC.

This sequence joins TRBV7-2 and TRBJ1-1, with a possible D match to TRBD1 (5 bases). This CDR3 is built from 15 residues. Germline V gives CDR1 SGHTA, CDR2 FQGNSA. The V end lost 1 base, the J end lost 4 bases, and 13 bases lay between the germline ends. The chain's CDR3 is CASSLGARVTTEAFF. CDR3 bases: TGTGCCAGCAGCTTAGGTGCCAGGGTGACCACTGAAGCTTTCTTT.

The chain links TRBV7-8 to TRBJ2-7; D is possibly TRBD1 (5 bases). With 6 bases removed from V and 2 bases from J, the gap between germline ends came to 5 bases. The CDR3 is made up of 11 amino acids. In germline, CDR1 is SGHVS, CDR2 FQNEAQ. The CDR3 loop reads CASRQAYEQYF. CDR3 DNA: TGTGCCAGCAGACAGGCCTACGAGCAGTACTTC.

The gene calls are TRBV6-2 or TRBV6-3 and TRBJ1-1, with a weak D call TRBD1 (5 bases). Per the germline V gene, CDR1 is MNHEY and CDR2 is SVGEGT. V was cut by 5 bases and J by 4 bases, with 17 bases left in between. This CDR3 contains 15 residues. CDR3 amino acids: CASSTDTLSGTEAFF. In nucleotides, the CDR3 is TGTGCCAGCAGTACGGACACCCTCAGTGGCACTGAAGCTTTCTTT.

V is TRBV5-6 and J is TRBJ1-3; D is possibly TRBD1 (6 bases). CDR3 length equals 18 residues. Looked up from germline, CDR1 is SGHDT and CDR2 is YYEEEE. The ends were cut back, 5 bases at V and 3 bases at J, with 24 bases in the middle. Written as DNA, the CDR3 is TGTGCCAGCAGGAGGGGGATGAGGGTGTCCTCCGGTGGAAACACCATATATTTT. Protein product: CASRRGMRVSSGGNTIYF. The full variable domain, in which reference TRBV5-6 and TRBJ1-3 provide the parts outside the CDR3, is DAGVTQSPTHLIKTRGQQVTLRCSPKSGHDTVSWYQQALGQGPQFIFQYYEEEERQRGNFPDRFSGHQFPNYSSELNVNALLLGDSALYLCASRRGMRVSSGGNTIYFGEGSWLTVV.

This rearrangement joins TRBV7-9 to TRBJ1-2; D possibly corresponds to TRBD1 (6 bases). The length of the CDR3 is 14 residues. Germline lookup yields CDR1 SEHNR and CDR2 FQNEAQ (reference sequence). The V gene lost 0 bases and the J gene lost 6 bases, with 11 bases spanning the gap. The CDR3 loop is CASSLASGVNGYTF. CDR3 nucleotide sequence: TGTGCCAGCAGCTTAGCGTCAGGGGTAAATGGCTACACCTTC.

The chain is built from TRBV28 and TRBJ2-2; D is unclear. V was cut by 6 bases and J by 7 bases, with 9 bases left in between. The length of the CDR3 is 12 residues. Per germline, CDR1 MDHEN and CDR2 SYDVKM. DNA for the CDR3: TGTGCCAGCAGAACCGGCGGCGGGGAGCTGTTTTTT. Encoded protein: CASRTGGGELFF.

The CDR3 is CASSTGHYGYTF. The CDR3 DNA reads as TGTGCCAGCAGTACAGGGCACTATGGCTACACCTTC. The gene calls are TRBV12-3 or TRBV12-4 and TRBJ1-2; D might be TRBD1 (6 bases). Trimming left V 5 bases short and J 3 bases short, with 7 bases between. The CDR3 loop spans 12 amino acids.

With respect to this clone: The sample has other DNA sequences that encode this CDR3 too. The chain joins TRBV18 to TRBJ2-7, with 11 bases that match TRBD1. CDR1 and CDR2 (germline): KGHSH, LQKENI. The CDR3 loop spans 16 amino acids. The V segment lost 0 bases and the J segment 3 bases; nucleotides outside the gene matches: 4. Here the CDR3 reads CASSPPGGQGVYEQYF. The CDR3 nucleotides read TGTGCCAGCTCACCACCGGGGGGACAGGGGGTCTACGAGCAGTACTTC.

This chain joins TRBV18 and TRBJ2-5, with D hard to call. This CDR3 spans 12 amino acids. Trimming took 5 bases from V and 2 from J, leaving 6 bases between them. Germline V lookup: CDR1 KGHSH, CDR2 LQKENI. CDR3 coding DNA: TGTGCCAGCTCAGAGGTTCAAGAGACCCAGTACTTC. Translated: CASSEVQETQYF.

Only one count was recorded for this clone. The V gene is TRBV7-9, the J gene TRBJ2-7, with D perhaps matching TRBD1 (6 bases). Germline lookup yields CDR1 SEHNR and CDR2 FQNEAQ (reference sequence). The CDR3 runs to 15 residues. The V end was cut by 3 bases, the J end by 7 bases, with 19 bases between. The CDR3 reads CASSFSGQSQGEQYF. CDR3 coding DNA: TGTGCCAGCAGCTTCTCGGGACAATCCCAAGGGGAGCAGTACTTC.

This chain uses TRBV10-3 with TRBJ2-7, with D possibly being TRBD1 (5 bases). V lost 6 bases and J lost 4, with 19 bases in between. This CDR3 is built from 15 residues. Looked up from germline, CDR1 is ENHRY and CDR2 is SYGVKD. CDR3 in DNA: TGTGCCATCAGACCCACAGGAGCAGGTTCGTACGAGCAGTACTTC. This gives the protein CAIRPTGAGSYEQYF.

This chain links TRBV4-1 with TRBJ1-5; D gene unclear. V shed 0 bases and J shed 4 bases, with 7 bases lying between them. Per germline, CDR1 MGHRA and CDR2 YSYEKL. The CDR3 consists of 14 residues. The CDR3 loop is CASSQEAKNQPQHF. CDR3 nucleotides: TGCGCCAGCAGCCAAGAGGCAAAAAATCAGCCCCAGCATTTT.

The chain has TRBV5-5 and TRBJ2-3, with TRBD2 matching 8 bases. The CDR3 covers 16 residues. J lost 8 bases, V lost 1 base, and 12 bases had no gene match. The germline CDR1 and CDR2 sequences are SGHKS and YYEKEE (reference sequence). This CDR3 is CASSLYSGGPRATQYF. The CDR3 DNA follows: TGTGCCAGCAGCTTGTACAGCGGGGGTCCCCGCGCTACGCAGTATTTT.

This clone has only a few counts. This chain joins TRBV4-1 and TRBJ1-1; D might be TRBD1 (6 bases). Trimming cost V 4 bases and J 6 bases, with 24 bases left between them. CDR3 length: 17 residues. Germline V lookup: CDR1 MGHRA, CDR2 YSYEKL. CDR3 DNA sequence: TGCGCCAGCAGCCCCCATGCGACAGGAGTTAGGTTTGCTGAAGCTTTCTTT. It specifies CASSPHATGVRFAEAFF.

The V and J genes are TRBV5-1 and TRBJ1-5; 8 bases agree with TRBD1. This CDR3 is 16 amino acids long. Germline assignment: CDR1 SGHRS and CDR2 YFSETQ. J gave up 0 bases and V 0 bases, and 2 bases lay outside the gene matches. CDR3 amino acids: CASSLGTGNSNQPQHF. The CDR3 bases are TGCGCCAGCAGCTTGGGGACAGGGAATAGCAATCAGCCCCAGCATTTT.

The rearrangement uses TRBV14 and TRBJ2-6, with TRBD1 matching over 7 bases. V lost 4 bases, J lost 0 bases, and 12 bases stayed unmatched. Looked up from germline, CDR1 is SGHDN and CDR2 is FVKESK. The CDR3 runs to 19 residues. CDR3 amino acids: CASSPYPTGILSGANVLTF. The CDR3 nucleotides read TGTGCCAGCAGCCCCTATCCGACAGGGATCCTCTCTGGGGCCAACGTCCTGACTTTC.

This chain links TRBV12-3 or TRBV12-4 with TRBJ1-2; D is undetermined. The V end lost 6 bases, the J end lost 7 bases, and 15 bases lay between the germline ends. This CDR3 spans 13 amino acids. CDR3 protein: CASSSGLTSGYTF. The DNA for the CDR3 is TGTGCCAGCAGCTCCGGGCTCACTAGTGGCTACACCTTC.